These 18 T cell receptor beta chains share one sample of origin, sequenced in a study of shared clonotypes between healthy human individuals. The naive CD8 fraction comprised CD45RO-negative cells positively selected for CCR7 and excluded terminally differentiated effector memory CD45RA+ cells. Assay used: immunoSEQ multiplex PCR; TCRdb lists only in-frame clones, some missing. The table records 1.5 million to 2.5 million clones, approximately 94% of them present only once. The sequenced sample consisted of naive CD8+ T cells sorted from blood. The receptor source for this set is a man between 18 and 29 years old in good health.

V usage is TRBV11-2 and J usage is TRBJ2-3; TRBD1 matches at 8 bases. The CDR3 loop spans 17 amino acids. V gave up 0 bases and J gave up 0 bases; unmatched junction bases: 5. From germline, CDR1 is SGHAT and CDR2 FQNNGV. The CDR3 is CASSLEGQASSTDTQYF. The CDR3 coding sequence is TGTGCCAGCAGCTTAGAGGGACAGGCATCTAGCACAGATACGCAGTATTTT.

V gene TRBV5-6 combines with J gene TRBJ2-5, with D uncertain. The V gene lost 0 bases and the J gene lost 3 bases, with 9 bases spanning the gap. This CDR3 has 14 amino acids. Germline loops: CDR1 SGHDT, CDR2 YYEEEE. CDR3 region: CASSLGPFEETQYF. CDR3 DNA: TGTGCCAGCAGCTTGGGGCCTTTTGAAGAGACCCAGTACTTC.

This chain links TRBV27 with TRBJ2-7; 11 nucleotides agree with TRBD1. Germline V gives CDR1 MNHEY, CDR2 SMNVEV (reference sequence). The CDR3 is 16 residues long. Losses at the gene ends were 5 bases for V and 5 bases for J; bases not matched to a gene: 11. CDR3 sequence: CASSPLGTGGGHEQYF. DNA for the CDR3: TGTGCCAGCAGTCCCCTCGGGACAGGGGGAGGGCACGAGCAGTACTTC.

The chain is built from TRBV6-1 and TRBJ2-5; TRBD1 matches at 8 bases. Germline assignment: CDR1 MNHNS and CDR2 SASEGT. V lost 6 bases and J lost 5; bases outside the gene matches: 5. The CDR3 contains 13 residues. CDR3 amino acids: CASRRQGWETQYF. Written as DNA, the CDR3 is TGTGCCAGCAGGAGACAGGGGTGGGAGACCCAGTACTTC.

The CDR3 loop reads CASTLDPSSYNEQFF. The CDR3 DNA sequence: TGTGCCAGCACGCTAGACCCAAGCTCCTACAATGAGCAGTTCTTC. This chain links TRBV6-5 with TRBJ2-1; no firm D call. The CDR3 totals 15 residues. The germline V gene has CDR1 MNHEY and CDR2 SVGAGI. The V end was cut by 7 bases, the J end by 0 bases, with 13 bases between.

This chain joins TRBV5-4 and TRBJ1-1, with D maybe TRBD1 (5 bases). The CDR3 runs 13 residues. Germline V gene data show CDR1 as SGHNT and CDR2 as YYREEE (reference sequence). Trimming removed 4 bases from V and 7 bases from J, with 14 bases in between. The CDR3 loop reads CASSPWAGVEAFF. The CDR3 nucleotides read TGTGCCAGCAGCCCATGGGCGGGGGTTGAAGCTTTCTTT.

V gene TRBV7-9 combines with J gene TRBJ1-3; D might be TRBD1 (5 bases). The CDR3 has 15 amino acids. The V and J ends lost 5 bases and 4 bases respectively, with 15 bases between them. CDR1 and CDR2 (germline): SEHNR, FQNEAQ (reference sequence). The CDR3 reads CASSPTNRPGNTIYF. The CDR3 bases are TGTGCCAGCAGCCCCACCAACAGGCCAGGAAACACCATATATTTT.

The gene calls are TRBV19 and TRBJ2-3; possible D gene TRBD2, 6 bases. V was clipped by 5 bases and J by 6 bases, with 12 bases between them. The CDR3 covers 13 residues. Germline V gives CDR1 LNHDA, CDR2 SQIVND (reference sequence). The CDR3 here is CASSLAGLDTQYF. Written as DNA, the CDR3 is TGTGCCAGTAGTCTCGCGGGGCTGGATACGCAGTATTTT.

The rearrangement joins TRBV11-2 to TRBJ2-3; D is ambiguous. The CDR3 contains 16 residues. The ends were cut back, 5 bases at V and 1 base at J, with 16 bases in the middle. The germline gives CDR1 SGHAT, CDR2 FQNNGV. The CDR3 region is CASSENSLGGTDTQYF. The CDR3 DNA is TGTGCCAGCAGCGAGAACTCCCTAGGAGGCACAGATACGCAGTATTTT.

The V and J genes are TRBV13 and TRBJ1-2, with a tentative D call TRBD1 (6 bases). Per the germline V gene, CDR1 is PRHDT and CDR2 is FYEKMQ (reference sequence). There are 14 residues in the CDR3. The ends were cut back, 6 bases at V and 7 bases at J, with 18 bases in the middle. CDR3 DNA sequence: TGTGCCAGCAGTTACTCAGGGGTTCTATCTGGCTACACCTTC. It translates to CASSYSGVLSGYTF.

This clone is a singleton in its sample. The rearrangement joins TRBV4-3 to TRBJ1-2; D is unclear. V lost 0 bases, J lost 4 bases, and 12 bases lay in between. CDR3 length: 15 residues. Looked up from germline, CDR1 is LGHNA and CDR2 is YSLEER. The CDR3 sequence: CASSQDRAQTYGYTF. The CDR3 nucleotides read TGCGCCAGCAGCCAAGATCGGGCACAGACCTATGGCTACACCTTC.

The genes are TRBV25-1 and TRBJ2-2; 8 bases are a match to TRBD1. CDR3 length: 16 residues. The germline gives CDR1 MGHDK, CDR2 SYGVNS. Trimming at V came to 1 base and at J to 3 bases, leaving 4 bases not matched to a gene. CDR3 coding DNA: TGTGCCAGCAGTGAATCAGGGGGCCTACACACCGGGGAGCTGTTTTTT. Translation gives CASSESGGLHTGELFF. Supplemented by reference TRBV25-1 and TRBJ2-2, the full variable domain reads EADIYQTPRYLVIGTGKKITLECSQTMGHDKMYWYQQDPGMELHLIHYSYGVNSTEKGDLSSESTVSRIRTEHFPLTLESARPSHTSQYLCASSESGGLHTGELFFGEGSRLTVL.

The rearrangement joins TRBV19 to TRBJ2-7; the match to TRBD2 covers 9 bases. Per the germline V gene, CDR1 is LNHDA and CDR2 is SQIVND (reference sequence). The CDR3 totals 14 residues. Trimming removed 4 bases from V and 6 bases from J; junction bases left unmatched: 7. CDR3 region: CASSTSLAGFEQYF. CDR3 nucleotide sequence: TGTGCCAGTAGTACGTCACTAGCGGGTTTCGAGCAGTACTTC. The variable domain in full, with the rest retrieved from reference TRBV19 and TRBJ2-7, is DGGITQSPKYLFRKEGQNVTLSCEQNLNHDAMYWYRQDPGQGLRLIYYSQIVNDFQKGDIAEGYSVSREKKESFPLTVTSAQKNPTAFYLCASSTSLAGFEQYFGPGTRLTVT.

This chain links TRBV13 with TRBJ1-2; D not resolved. Trimming shortened V by 1 base and J by 6 bases, and 9 bases separated the two germline ends. The V gene's germline CDR1 is PRHDT and CDR2 FYEKMQ (reference sequence). The CDR3 is 13 amino acids. This CDR3 reads CASSLVAEDGYTF. In nucleotides, the CDR3 is TGTGCCAGCAGCTTAGTGGCAGAAGATGGCTACACCTTC.

Concerning this clone: Other DNA sequences from this sample encode an identical CDR3 as well. As DNA, the CDR3 is TGCGCCAGCAGTCAGACGGATACGCAGTATTTT. Residues: CASSQTDTQYF. The chain uses TRBV4-1 and TRBJ2-3; D is undetermined. This CDR3 region has 11 residues. Germline CDR1 reads MGHRA; CDR2 reads YSYEKL. V was cut by 6 bases and J by 6 bases, with 7 bases left in between.

This chain connects TRBV7-8 to TRBJ2-7; D may correspond to TRBD1 or TRBD2 (6 bases each). The germline V gene has CDR1 SGHVS and CDR2 FQNEAQ. V was cut by 5 bases and J by 5 bases, with 13 bases left in between. The CDR3 consists of 13 residues. The CDR3 DNA is TGTGCCAGCAGCGGCAGGGGCGGGGACGAGCAGTACTTC. Translated: CASSGRGGDEQYF.

The CDR3: CASSEAQGADGYTF. The CDR3, as DNA: TGTGCCAGCAGTGAAGCACAGGGGGCTGACGGCTACACCTTC. This chain joins TRBV6-1 and TRBJ1-2; 9 nucleotides match TRBD1. The V gene end was trimmed by 0 bases and the J gene end by 8 bases; junction bases not matched to a gene: 4. This CDR3 has 14 residues. Germline CDR1 MNHNS, CDR2 SASEGT.

This chain connects TRBV7-6 to TRBJ2-7; possible D gene TRBD1, 5 bases. Germline V gene lookup returns CDR1 SGHVS and CDR2 FNYEAQ. The CDR3 runs to 13 residues. V was clipped by 6 bases and J by 3 bases, with 12 bases between them. The CDR3 region is CASSQGIGYEQYF. The CDR3, as DNA: TGTGCCAGCAGTCAGGGTATCGGCTACGAGCAGTACTTC.